These 3 T cell receptor beta chains came from one sample sequenced in a study of blood T cells in healthy people across ages. Sample-barcoded 5' priming and a J-beta primer mix drove a second PCR of roughly 6 to 12 cycles. TCRdb reprocessed the 5' RACE reads with MiXCR, giving one entry per CDR3 protein. The sample holds fewer than 650,000 distinct CDR3 sequences; about 27% are singletons and the top ten take about 3.9%. These data were likewise used in another study, on T cells of mothers and their children.

Sequencing was performed on blood. The receptors stem from a boy between 2 and 10 years old in good health.

This clonotype occurred a few times. The chain joins TRBV20-1 to TRBJ2-1, with D unresolved. V lost 0 bases and J 8 bases, leaving 23 bases between the germline ends. Per germline, CDR1 DFQATT and CDR2 SNEGSKA (reference sequence). The CDR3 contains 17 residues. CDR3: CSARDHFGPDLVDEQFF. As DNA, the CDR3 is TGCAGTGCTAGAGACCACTTCGGGCCTGATTTAGTCGATGAGCAGTTCTTC.

The chain employs TRBV7-2 and TRBJ1-2, with D perhaps TRBD1 (6 bases). The CDR3 has 16 residues. The V end was cut by 1 base, the J end by 0 bases, with 12 bases between. CDR1 SGHTA and CDR2 FQGNSA come from the germline V gene. In DNA form, the CDR3 reads TGTGCCAGCAGCTTAGTCGGGGGGCAAGCTAACTATGGCTACACCTTC. This codes for CASSLVGGQANYGYTF. Full variable domain (outside the CDR3, taken from reference TRBV7-2 and TRBJ1-2): GAGVSQSPSNKVTEKGKDVELRCDPISGHTALYWYRQSLGQGLEFLIYFQGNSAPDKSGLPSDRFSAERTGGSVSTLTIQRTQQEDSAVYLCASSLVGGQANYGYTFGSGTRLTVV.

This clonotype was seen a handful of times. The V and J genes are TRBV3-1 and TRBJ2-1; 8 positions agree with TRBD2. From germline, CDR1 is LGHDT and CDR2 YNNKEL (reference sequence). V was pared by 3 bases and J by 7 bases, with 11 bases of the junction left unmatched. This CDR3 is built from 16 residues. The CDR3 region is CASSHWGAGVENEQFF. The CDR3, as DNA: TGTGCCAGCAGCCACTGGGGAGCGGGGGTGGAGAATGAGCAGTTCTTC.